The entry below gives a single T cell receptor (beta chain) sequence along with its context. A few counts support this clonotype. The antigen it binds to is not known. Base qualities are not at hand, and no much larger clone is one base apart. This specimen comes from a study of blood T cells in healthy people across ages (dated by TCRdb to the mid-2010s). Study-level background: In model experiments, template switching captured roughly one uniquely barcoded TCR beta cDNA molecule for every two T cells. The donors were split into four age groups: young (average about 15 years), middle-aged (about 40), aged (more than 55) and long-lived (roughly 80). Age-related changes in TCR beta repertoire diversity were measured in the study by deep sequencing normalized with unique cDNA molecular identifiers. Two additional independent replicas of 1 million unique cDNA reads from the same blood draw were analyzed for two donors (one aged 18 to 29 and one aged 80 or older). The full study reports these points: Estimates of total diversity based on one million sequenced T cells were considered lower bounds and underestimates. Because profiling used bulk unsorted PBMCs, naive and antigen-experienced compartments could not be compared conclusively. The CMV infection status of donors was not known, potentially confounding age-related changes in expanded clonotypes. The percentage of naive T cells measured by flow cytometry correlated strongly with observed TCR beta diversity. As age increased, observed TCR beta diversity per million T cells dropped in a roughly linear way, and a significant reduction was already evident by age 40. Compared with the aged group, more naive CD4+ T cells, fewer expanded clones and increased TCR diversity were shown by the long-lived group, suggesting age selection.

The roughly 39 donors, aged roughly 6 to 95 years, were systemically healthy Caucasian individuals from Russia. Ten milliliters of peripheral blood were collected from each donor into EDTA-treated Vacutainer tubes. PBMCs were isolated by Ficoll-Paque density-gradient centrifugation, with at least 6.5 million obtained per sample. Total RNA was extracted from PBMCs with Trizol reagent, with at least 6 micrograms obtained per sample. For every donor, an aliquot of PBMCs went through flow cytometry to measure the percentages of naive CD45RAhigh/CD27high T cells. Library prep was done by 5' RACE. The run used an Illumina HiSeq 2500. A second PCR of roughly 6 to 11 cycles was run with a J-beta primer mix and a sample-barcoded 5' primer. A template-switch 5' adaptor carrying 12 random nucleotides introduced a unique molecular identifier onto each TCR beta cDNA molecule. Each sample yielded at least 3 million CDR3-containing paired-end reads. The Mint cDNA synthesis kit, primed by a TRBC-specific oligonucleotide, was used to synthesize first-strand cDNA from all RNA. After uracil-DNA glycosylase treatment, a first 18-cycle PCR used universal primers M1SS and BC2_uni_R on all cDNA. The original methods were these. For normalization, 1 million high-quality reads were randomly selected from each sample, with every read carrying a distinct molecular identifier. Instead of being binned into consensus sequences, reads that shared molecular identifiers were thrown out. MiTCR, with a Q25 quality threshold and the strictest error-elimination algorithm, was used for CDR3 identification, clonotype clustering and error correction. A nonparametric unseen species model using Euler transformation provided a lower-bound estimate of total TCR beta diversity. TCRdb's own reprocessing of the public reads used fastp at Q25 and MiXCR and kept productive beta chains. Merged by CDR3 protein, the rows form single entries marked with the most common genes and DNA. These V and J calls rely on TCRdb rather than the paper's analysis. The sample includes 800,000 to 1,300,000 distinct CDR3 sequences, with 20% to 25% observed a single time. Around 0.75% of the sample rests with the top ten.

This same sample was also part of a study on T cells of mothers and their children. According to the second study: The donors were nine systemically healthy Caucasian individuals, made up of three mothers and their six children. cDNA synthesis consumed the entire amount of extracted RNA, loaded at 1.5 ug RNA in each 15 ul reaction. In the second PCR, sample barcodes and 2-4 random nucleotides were introduced via the M1S primer. Over 8 million TCR beta CDR3 reads were obtained for each mother, and some 3.1 million reads were obtained for each child. Thymic selection similarly shapes TCR recombination output in related and unrelated pairs, with minor effect from inherited differences. Normalized repertoire overlap in related mother-child pairs was always slightly higher than in unrelated mother-child pairs, but the difference was never significant. With a sensitivity of about 100 clones per million clonotypes, no persistent microchimeric T cell clones were detected. Deep NGS was used in the study to compare the TCR beta repertoires of mothers and children and to look for features that separate related mother-child pairs from unrelated individuals. Mothers averaged roughly 40 +/- 4 years of age and children averaged around 10 +/- 4 years. After adapter ligation was performed with NEBNext reagents, the libraries were sequenced on an Illumina HiSeq 2000 with 100+100 nt paired-end reads. To prevent cross-contamination, the mother and child libraries were prepared a month apart and were sequenced in separate runs. For each donor, somewhere between about 450,000 and 2,000,000 distinct TCR beta clonotypes were identified. Naive TCR beta clonotypes were estimated from low-frequency clonotypes matched to each donor's FACS-determined naive share, without sorting.

The sequenced sample consisted of blood. The TCR comes from a girl aged 2 to 10 in good health.

The DNA is as follows: TGTGCCAGCAGCAAGCAACAGGGGACAATACAAGAGACCCAGTACTTC. It translates to CASSKQQGTIQETQYF. The chain employs TRBV9 and TRBJ2-5, with 7 bases matching TRBD1. CDR1 and CDR2 are drawn from the germline V gene: SGDLS, YYNGEE. Reading from cysteine to phenylalanine, the CDR3 counts 16 amino acids. The sequence is cut down to CDR3 DNA, 48 bases in frame from base 1. The germline V and J ends show losses of 4 bases and 2 bases respectively, and no gene match explains 11 bases of the junction.